This TCR beta chain was observed in a study of T-cell reconstitution after alpha-beta-depleted transplantation in children. Regarding the study as a whole: As was reported, about two months after transplant, alpha-beta T cells came from several hundred expanded graft clones. Surviving recipient T cells and thymic progenitors produced the high day-60 TCRbeta diversity seen in some patients. T-cell counts and diversity were attributed mostly to newly produced T cells one year after transplant.

The CDR3 contains 13 residues. Germline V gene sequence: CDR1 SNHLY, CDR2 FYNNEI. V lost 5 bases to trimming and J lost 5 bases; unmatched junction nucleotides: 4. The table lists this clonotype with many counts. Its antigen remains unknown. During its preparation, the TCRbeta library received unique molecular identifiers. TCRdb used MiXCR to reprocess the PCR reads, holding one entry per CDR3 protein. The data contain 700,000 to 850,000 distinct CDR3 sequences, about 16% of them singletons. The clonotype originates from a male patient younger than 18 who had a stem cell transplant for acute lymphoblastic leukemia, so the T cells may come from the graft donor. The chain is built from TRBV2 and TRBJ2-7, with TRBD1 matching 9 bases. This specimen consisted of PBMCs, mostly from graft donor cells, obtained 360 days after TCRalphabeta/CD19-depleted stem cell transplant. In DNA, the CDR3 is TGTGCCAGCAGTTCCGGGACAGGGAACGAGCAGTACTTC. The encoded protein is CASSSGTGNEQYF.